The 29 T cell receptor beta chains reported below all come from one sample, sequenced in a study of T cell responses to AZD1222 COVID-19 vaccine (dated by TCRdb to about 2021). In light of the paper, this sample's time point label describes: baseline before first vaccination. Receptor libraries were prepared by the immunoSEQ multiplex PCR assay. Imported from immuneACCESS, the table was reduced by TCRdb to in-frame sequences with V and J called. These copies leave out some clones; in studies compared against another copy, an unresolved V gene accounts for under half, and the cause of the remainder is not known. Present in this sample are roughly 120,000 clones, around 89% of which were seen just once. 4% to 5% of the sample is taken by the ten largest. The starting material was peripheral blood, obtained on day 0 of AZD1222 vaccination. These receptors were taken from an adult in good health.

The V and J genes are TRBV29-1 and TRBJ2-7, with unresolved D. The CDR3 sequence is 14 residues long. V was cut by 5 bases and J by 3 bases, with 17 bases left in between. The germline CDR1 and CDR2 sequences are SQVTM and ANQGSEA. CDR3 amino acids: CSVLGPGVIYEQYF. The CDR3 region has the DNA TGCAGCGTTTTAGGACCAGGCGTAATCTACGAGCAGTACTTC.

The genes are TRBV6-5 and TRBJ1-5; D gene uncertain. The CDR3 contains 13 residues. Germline V CDR1 and CDR2: MNHEY, SVGAGI. The V end lost 0 bases, the J end lost 3 bases, and 3 bases lay between the germline ends. The CDR3 DNA is TGTGCCAGCAGTTACTCTTTCAATCAGCCCCAGCATTTT. Residues: CASSYSFNQPQHF.

J is TRBJ2-1 and V is TRBV10-3, with D perhaps TRBD1 (6 bases). V shed 6 bases and J shed 6 bases, with 6 bases lying between them. Germline CDR1 is ENHRY and CDR2 is SYGVKD. This CDR3 has 11 amino acids. The CDR3 sequence: CAIRGANEQFF. The CDR3 DNA reads TGTGCCATCAGGGGGGCCAATGAGCAGTTCTTC.

This chain joins TRBV28 and TRBJ2-6; the D is unclear. Trimming stripped 8 bases from V and 0 bases from J, with 5 bases between. Germline V gene sequence: CDR1 MDHEN, CDR2 SYDVKM. This CDR3 has 13 amino acids. In DNA form, the CDR3 reads TGTGCCAGCGGTGGCTCTGGGGCCAACGTCCTGACTTTC. This gives the protein CASGGSGANVLTF.

V usage is TRBV5-1 and J usage is TRBJ1-2; TRBD1 is a possible D gene (5 bases). The CDR3 loop spans 14 amino acids. The V gene lost 4 bases and the J gene lost 5 bases, with 15 bases spanning the gap. From germline, CDR1 is SGHRS and CDR2 YFSETQ. The DNA for the CDR3 is TGCGCCAGCAGCGAACCCGGGGCTGATTATGGCTACACCTTC. Translation: CASSEPGADYGYTF. Full variable domain (missing parts from reference TRBV5-1 and TRBJ1-2): KAGVTQTPRYLIKTRGQQVTLSCSPISGHRSVSWYQQTPGQGLQFLFEYFSETQRNKGNFPGRFSGRQFSNSRSEMNVSTLELGDSALYLCASSEPGADYGYTFGSGTRLTVV.

The chain has TRBV9 and TRBJ1-2, with 9 positions matching TRBD1. The junction had 11 bases not matched to a gene; V was cut back by 1 base and J by 4 bases. The length of the CDR3 is 17 residues. Germline values: CDR1 SGDLS, CDR2 YYNGEE. The CDR3 here is CASSVSTGTGLGYGYTF. CDR3 DNA: TGTGCCAGCAGCGTATCGACTGGGACAGGGCTAGGCTATGGCTACACCTTC.

The table lists this clone with a count of one. The V gene is TRBV5-1, the J gene TRBJ2-3; 10 bases are shared with TRBD2. This CDR3 is built from 15 residues. Germline trimming cut 1 base from V and 2 bases from J; bases unmatched to any gene: 1. Looked up from germline, CDR1 is SGHRS and CDR2 is YFSETQ. The CDR3 DNA sequence: TGCGCCAGCAGCTTGACTAGCGGGGCCACAGATACGCAGTATTTT. As protein: CASSLTSGATDTQYF. Variable domain in full (rest from reference TRBV5-1 and TRBJ2-3): KAGVTQTPRYLIKTRGQQVTLSCSPISGHRSVSWYQQTPGQGLQFLFEYFSETQRNKGNFPGRFSGRQFSNSRSEMNVSTLELGDSALYLCASSLTSGATDTQYFGPGTRLTVL.

The J gene is TRBJ2-2, the V gene TRBV9; a possible D gene is TRBD2 (6 bases). Germline loops: CDR1 SGDLS, CDR2 YYNGEE. This CDR3 has 14 residues. V was clipped by 2 bases and J by 7 bases, with 12 bases between them. CDR3 sequence (DNA): TGTGCCAGCAGCGTCACCGGGCGGGGCGGGGAGCTGTTTTTT. Protein sequence: CASSVTGRGGELFF.

This clone is a singleton in its sample. The V and J genes are TRBV5-1 and TRBJ2-3; the match to TRBD2 covers 9 bases. The CDR3 is 15 residues long. V gave up 4 bases and J gave up 4 bases; unmatched junction bases: 7. The germline V gene has CDR1 SGHRS and CDR2 YFSETQ. Written as DNA, the CDR3 is TGCGCCAGCAGCCGGGTAGCGGGAGTTTCAGATACGCAGTATTTT. This encodes CASSRVAGVSDTQYF. Together with reference TRBV5-1 and TRBJ2-3, the CDR3 gives the full variable domain: KAGVTQTPRYLIKTRGQQVTLSCSPISGHRSVSWYQQTPGQGLQFLFEYFSETQRNKGNFPGRFSGRQFSNSRSEMNVSTLELGDSALYLCASSRVAGVSDTQYFGPGTRLTVL.

The chain has TRBV5-6 and TRBJ1-3; D unclear. This CDR3 is 13 amino acids long. V lost 2 bases and J lost 3, with 6 bases in between. CDR1 is SGHDT and CDR2 is YYEEEE in the germline V gene. The CDR3 DNA reads TGTGCCAGCAGCTTTTTGGGTGGAAACACCATATATTTT. Protein product: CASSFLGGNTIYF.

The V gene is TRBV10-3, the J gene TRBJ1-2; 7 nucleotides align to TRBD1. The junction had 3 bases not matched to a gene; V was cut back by 6 bases and J by 2 bases. The CDR3 contains 13 residues. Germline V gene lookup returns CDR1 ENHRY and CDR2 SYGVKD. CDR3 nucleotides: TGTGCCATCAGGAAGGACAGGAACTATGGCTACACCTTC. Its translation is CAIRKDRNYGYTF.

The chain combines TRBV6-5 with TRBJ2-7; TRBD2 might be the D (6 bases). Germline assignment: CDR1 MNHEY and CDR2 SVGAGI. This CDR3 has 14 amino acids. Trimming removed 4 bases at V and 7 bases at J, with 17 bases between. CDR3 coding DNA: TGTGCCAGCAGTTCCCGGGGAGGTCATGGGGAGCAGTACTTC. This gives the protein CASSSRGGHGEQYF.

The gene calls are TRBV29-1 and TRBJ1-2; 9 bases line up with TRBD1. After removal of 6 bases from V and 6 bases from J, the junction contained 2 bases not matched to a gene. Germline lookup yields CDR1 SQVTM and CDR2 ANQGSEA. The CDR3 sequence is 11 residues long. The CDR3 nucleotides are TGCAGCGTCGGACAGGGGAATGGCTACACCTTC. This codes for CSVGQGNGYTF. Full variable domain (missing parts from reference TRBV29-1 and TRBJ1-2): SAVISQKPSRDICQRGTSLTIQCQVDSQVTMMFWYRQQPGQSLTLIATANQGSEATYESGFVIDKFPISRPNLTFSTLTVSNMSPEDSSIYLCSVGQGNGYTFGSGTRLTVV.

V is TRBV2 and J is TRBJ2-2; D is possibly TRBD1 or TRBD2 (6 bases each). Per the germline V gene, CDR1 is SNHLY and CDR2 is FYNNEI. The CDR3 has 13 amino acids. With 6 bases removed from V and 8 bases from J, the gap between germline ends came to 13 bases. As DNA, the CDR3 is TGTGCCAGCAGGTCAGGGGAGGCAGGGGAGCTGTTTTTT. Amino acid sequence: CASRSGEAGELFF.

The V call is TRBV7-2, the J call TRBJ2-1; 7 nucleotides line up with TRBD2. The CDR3 extends over 14 amino acids. CDR1 is SGHTA, CDR2 FQGNSA, per germline. Trimming took 2 bases from V and 6 from J; bases not matched to a gene: 4. This CDR3 reads CASSLTGRSNEQFF. DNA of the CDR3: TGTGCCAGCAGCTTAACCGGGAGGTCCAATGAGCAGTTCTTC.

This sequence joins TRBV29-1 and TRBJ2-1; TRBD2 might be the D (5 bases). Germline V gene data show CDR1 as SQVTM and CDR2 as ANQGSEA. The CDR3 spans 12 residues. Trimming took off 4 bases at V and 3 bases at J, with 7 bases between the two ends. CDR3 residues: CSVGSGYNEQFF. CDR3 nucleotides: TGCAGCGTTGGAAGCGGCTACAATGAGCAGTTCTTC.

The chain carries TRBV4-3 and TRBJ2-2, with D maybe TRBD2 (5 bases). CDR3 length: 16 residues. Between the trimmed V and J ends, which lost 0 bases and 3 bases, there was a span of 11 bases. Germline V gene data show CDR1 as LGHNA and CDR2 as YSLEER. The CDR3 bases are TGCGCCAGCAGCCAAGATCGAGGAGGCGACACCGGGGAGCTGTTTTTT. Translated, it gives CASSQDRGGDTGELFF.

This sequence joins TRBV9 and TRBJ2-1, with D uncertain. V was clipped by 0 bases and J by 5 bases, with 3 bases between them. The CDR3 extends over 12 amino acids. Germline loops: CDR1 SGDLS, CDR2 YYNGEE. Here the CDR3 reads CASSVGNNEQFF. The CDR3 DNA follows: TGTGCCAGCAGCGTAGGTAACAATGAGCAGTTCTTC. Complete variable domain (other parts from reference TRBV9 and TRBJ2-1): DSGVTQTPKHLITATGQRVTLRCSPRSGDLSVYWYQQSLDQGLQFLIQYYNGEERAKGNILERFSAQQFPDLHSELNLSSLELGDSALYFCASSVGNNEQFFGPGTRLTVL.

The V call is TRBV30, the J call TRBJ1-3, with D unresolved. The CDR3 consists of 14 residues. V was pared by 4 bases and J by 4 bases, with 14 bases between. Looked up from germline, CDR1 is GTSNPN and CDR2 is SVGIG (reference sequence). CDR3 protein: CAWMGPAGGNTIYF. CDR3 sequence (DNA): TGTGCCTGGATGGGTCCCGCGGGAGGAAACACCATATATTTT. Full variable domain (missing parts from reference TRBV30 and TRBJ1-3): SQTIHQWPATLVQPVGSPLSLECTVEGTSNPNLYWYRQAAGRGLQLLFYSVGIGQISSEVPQNLSASRPQDRQFILSSKKLLLSDSGFYLCAWMGPAGGNTIYFGEGSWLTVV.

This sequence joins TRBV2 and TRBJ1-4, with D uncertain. The V gene lost 9 bases and the J gene lost 1 base, with 18 bases spanning the gap. The CDR3 is made up of 16 amino acids. Germline CDR1 and CDR2: SNHLY and FYNNEI. The CDR3 sequence is CASAQARSGTNEKLFF. CDR3 in DNA: TGTGCCAGTGCGCAGGCCCGGTCTGGAACTAATGAAAAACTGTTTTTT.

This chain links TRBV30 with TRBJ1-2; possibly TRBD1 for D (5 bases). Germline V CDR1 and CDR2: GTSNPN, SVGIG (reference sequence). The V end was cut by 3 bases, the J end by 6 bases, with 14 bases between. CDR3 length: 13 residues. The CDR3 nucleotides read TGTGCCTGGAGGTACCCCGGGGGGAATGGCTACACCTTC. Amino acid sequence: CAWRYPGGNGYTF.

This chain connects TRBV7-8 to TRBJ2-5, with D perhaps given as TRBD1 or TRBD2 (5 bases each). With 5 bases removed from V and 3 bases from J, the gap between germline ends came to 10 bases. CDR1 is SGHVS and CDR2 is FQNEAQ in the germline V gene. The CDR3 contains 13 residues. CDR3 sequence (DNA): TGTGCCAGCAGCCGGGACGGTAAAGAGACCCAGTACTTC. It codes for CASSRDGKETQYF.

This clone was counted a few times. The V and J genes are TRBV30 and TRBJ2-7; D perhaps matches TRBD2 (6 bases). The CDR3 contains 13 residues. Germline CDR1 and CDR2: GTSNPN and SVGIG (reference sequence). The V end was cut by 1 base, the J end by 9 bases, with 16 bases between. The CDR3 DNA reads as TGTGCCTGGAGTGGCAGCGGGTCTGGGGTGCAGTACTTC. Amino acid sequence: CAWSGSGSGVQYF.

This clone has only one observation. DNA for the CDR3: TGTGCCAGCAGCTCCGACAGCTTGCTCAATCAGCCCCAGCATTTT. Encoded protein: CASSSDSLLNQPQHF. The chain couples TRBV9 to TRBJ1-5; a weak D match, TRBD1 (5 bases). The CDR3 totals 15 residues. The germline gives CDR1 SGDLS, CDR2 YYNGEE. Trimming removed 4 bases from V and 3 bases from J, with 14 bases in between. Full variable domain (rest looked up from reference TRBV9 and TRBJ1-5): DSGVTQTPKHLITATGQRVTLRCSPRSGDLSVYWYQQSLDQGLQFLIQYYNGEERAKGNILERFSAQQFPDLHSELNLSSLELGDSALYFCASSSDSLLNQPQHFGDGTRLSIL.

Here the CDR3 DNA reads TGCGCCAGCAGTGATGGGACAGCTAATTCACCCCTCCACTTT. This gives the protein CASSDGTANSPLHF. The chain carries TRBV10-1 and TRBJ1-6; 7 nucleotides align to TRBD1. Germline CDR1 is WNHNN and CDR2 is SYGVQD (reference sequence). V shed 3 bases, J shed 6 bases, and the junction held 2 bases outside the gene matches. CDR3 length: 14 residues.

This chain joins TRBV19 and TRBJ2-1; TRBD2 agrees at 8 bases. With 3 bases clipped from V and 7 bases from J, the junction kept 5 bases outside the gene matches. The CDR3 is made up of 14 amino acids. CDR1 is LNHDA, CDR2 SQIVND, per germline (reference sequence). CDR3 amino acids: CASSISASGNEQFF. The CDR3 bases are TGTGCCAGTAGTATCTCGGCTAGCGGGAATGAGCAGTTCTTC. The whole variable domain, filled in from reference TRBV19 and TRBJ2-1, reads DGGITQSPKYLFRKEGQNVTLSCEQNLNHDAMYWYRQDPGQGLRLIYYSQIVNDFQKGDIAEGYSVSREKKESFPLTVTSAQKNPTAFYLCASSISASGNEQFFGPGTRLTVL.

This clone has only a few counts. The V call is TRBV19, the J call TRBJ1-2; tentatively, D is TRBD1 (5 bases). This CDR3 has 12 amino acids. Germline V gives CDR1 LNHDA, CDR2 SQIVND (reference sequence). Trimming removed 9 bases at V and 5 bases at J, with 13 bases between. CDR3 residues: CASHLEGYGYTF. CDR3 DNA: TGTGCCAGCCACCTGGAGGGGTATGGCTACACCTTC.

The genes are TRBV6-1 and TRBJ2-1; D unresolved. CDR1 MNHNS and CDR2 SASEGT come from the germline V gene. V lost 1 base to trimming and J lost 12 bases, with 4 bases between them. This CDR3 spans 10 amino acids. The CDR3, as DNA: TGTGCCAGCAGTGAAGGGAGGCAGTTCTTC. Translated: CASSEGRQFF.

The V and J genes are TRBV4-2 and TRBJ2-3; D call uncertain. The V gene lost 2 bases and the J gene lost 0 bases, with 15 bases spanning the gap. The V gene's germline CDR1 is LGHNA and CDR2 YNFKEQ. This CDR3 has 17 residues. CDR3 in amino acids: CASSQLPGPSSTDTQYF. CDR3 bases: TGTGCCAGCAGCCAACTACCTGGACCTAGTAGCACAGATACGCAGTATTTT.